Listed below are T cell receptor beta chains from one sample, sequenced in a study of T cell repertoires in cytomegalovirus infection. What these receptors recognize is not known. Each CDR3 protein gets one entry after TCRdb re-called the reads with MiXCR. The sample shows about a million distinct CDR3 sequences, around 29% of them seen only once. Here the sequenced sample was cultured CD8+ T cells from PBMCs, taken from culture after CMV antigen stimulation. The source of these receptors is a human donor in good health (CMV status not recorded). Some clones in this sample may be carry-over from other donors' samples. Both conserved end residues are part of each CDR3. The D gene is left open where the match is weak. Rows give clone size only sometimes, using once, few, many, or a class for an expanded clone.

J gene: TRBJ2-1
clone size: -
V gene: TRBV4-1
D gene: -
CDR3 protein: CASSQEGLTGDDDEQFF

J gene: TRBJ1-4
clone size: many
V gene: TRBV7-9
D gene: -
CDR3 protein: CASSLVLGLATNEKLFF

J gene: TRBJ2-2
clone size: -
V gene: TRBV11-1
D gene: TRBD2
CDR3 protein: CASSLTLAGGTGELFF

J gene: TRBJ2-7
clone size: -
V gene: TRBV27
D gene: -
CDR3 protein: CASSLWGSVDEQYF

J gene: TRBJ2-5
clone size: few
V gene: TRBV27
D gene: -
CDR3 protein: CASSLIGTRETQYF

J gene: TRBJ1-4
clone size: -
V gene: TRBV29-1
D gene: -
CDR3 protein: CSVERGGNEKLFF

J gene: TRBJ1-1
clone size: -
V gene: TRBV6-1
D gene: -
CDR3 protein: CASSYYKNTEAFF

J gene: TRBJ1-2
clone size: -
V gene: TRBV4-1
D gene: -
CDR3 protein: CASSQVGVSDGYTF

J gene: TRBJ2-1
clone size: few
V gene: TRBV19
D gene: TRBD1
CDR3 protein: CASSWTGNNEQFF

J gene: TRBJ2-1
clone size: many
V gene: TRBV7-9
D gene: TRBD2
CDR3 protein: CASSLGSGGTEQFF

J gene: TRBJ2-7
clone size: few
V gene: TRBV25-1
D gene: -
CDR3 protein: CASSRASGGHEQYF

J gene: TRBJ1-6
clone size: many
V gene: TRBV6-1
D gene: -
CDR3 protein: CASTMKAVSYNSPLHF

J gene: TRBJ1-2
clone size: few
V gene: TRBV28
D gene: TRBD1
CDR3 protein: CASSLDTGQALNGYTF

J gene: TRBJ2-5
clone size: many
V gene: TRBV27
D gene: TRBD2
CDR3 protein: CASSLLPAGGLETQYF

J gene: TRBJ2-7
clone size: -
V gene: TRBV4-1
D gene: TRBD2
CDR3 protein: CASSSGLTLYEQYF

J gene: TRBJ1-2
clone size: -
V gene: TRBV7-6
D gene: -
CDR3 protein: CASSLEAVGDYGYTF

J gene: TRBJ1-2
clone size: -
V gene: TRBV19
D gene: TRBD1
CDR3 protein: CASSFGTAKDYGYTF

J gene: TRBJ1-5
clone size: -
V gene: TRBV7-9
D gene: -
CDR3 protein: CASSPPPQGIGAQPQHF

J gene: TRBJ1-2
clone size: -
V gene: TRBV6-1
D gene: -
CDR3 protein: CASIEEMVNYGYTF

J gene: TRBJ1-2
clone size: -
V gene: TRBV6-5
D gene: -
CDR3 protein: CASSYSTRGYGYTF

J gene: TRBJ1-3
clone size: -
V gene: TRBV28
D gene: -
CDR3 protein: CASSLLPGSTTPRDTIYF

J gene: TRBJ2-7
clone size: -
V gene: TRBV7-8
D gene: -
CDR3 protein: CVSSSVQGIFYEQYF

J gene: TRBJ2-1
clone size: -
V gene: TRBV24-1
D gene: -
CDR3 protein: CATSDPTLPLTGGFNNEQFF

J gene: TRBJ2-2
clone size: few
V gene: TRBV25-1
D gene: -
CDR3 protein: CASTWSSGNSGELFF

J gene: TRBJ2-1
clone size: -
V gene: TRBV4-3
D gene: -
CDR3 protein: CASSQEFTGHEQFF

J gene: TRBJ1-5
clone size: few
V gene: TRBV6-2/TRBV6-3
D gene: TRBD1
CDR3 protein: CASSYPKTGGAEQPQHF

J gene: TRBJ2-2
clone size: -
V gene: TRBV6-5
D gene: TRBD2
CDR3 protein: CASMERGSDRTGELFF

J gene: TRBJ2-1
clone size: once
V gene: TRBV20-1
D gene: TRBD2
CDR3 protein: CSARDTSGLAYNEQFF

J gene: TRBJ2-7
clone size: few
V gene: TRBV6-1
D gene: TRBD1
CDR3 protein: CATALTGNIYEQYF

J gene: TRBJ2-2
clone size: few
V gene: TRBV6-1
D gene: TRBD1
CDR3 protein: CASSVWDSPGSGELFF

J gene: TRBJ2-5
clone size: few
V gene: TRBV10-3
D gene: -
CDR3 protein: CAISESPSLETQYF